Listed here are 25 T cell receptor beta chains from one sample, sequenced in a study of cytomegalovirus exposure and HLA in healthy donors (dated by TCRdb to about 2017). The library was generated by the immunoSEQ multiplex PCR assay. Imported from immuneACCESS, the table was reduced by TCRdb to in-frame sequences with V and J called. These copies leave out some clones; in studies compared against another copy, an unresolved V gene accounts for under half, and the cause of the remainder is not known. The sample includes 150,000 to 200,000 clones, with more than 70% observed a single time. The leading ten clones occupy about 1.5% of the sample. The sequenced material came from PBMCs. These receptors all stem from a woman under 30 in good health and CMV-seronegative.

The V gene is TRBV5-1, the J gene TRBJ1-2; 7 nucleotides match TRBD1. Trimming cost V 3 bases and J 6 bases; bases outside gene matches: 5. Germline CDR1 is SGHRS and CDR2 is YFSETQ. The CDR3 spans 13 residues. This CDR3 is CASSWDRTNGYTF. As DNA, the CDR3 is TGCGCCAGCAGCTGGGACAGAACTAATGGCTACACCTTC.

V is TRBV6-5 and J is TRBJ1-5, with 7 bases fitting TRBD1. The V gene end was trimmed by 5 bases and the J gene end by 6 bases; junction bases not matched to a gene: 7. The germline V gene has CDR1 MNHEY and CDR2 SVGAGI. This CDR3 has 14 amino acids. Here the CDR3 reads CASSVDRAGQPQHF. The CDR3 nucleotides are TGTGCCAGCAGTGTCGACAGGGCAGGTCAGCCCCAGCATTTT.

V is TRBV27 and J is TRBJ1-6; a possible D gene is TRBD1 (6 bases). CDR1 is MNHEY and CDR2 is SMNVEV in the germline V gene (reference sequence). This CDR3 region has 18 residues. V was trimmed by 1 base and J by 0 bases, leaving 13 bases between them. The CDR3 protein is CASSLLGGEGSYNSPLHF. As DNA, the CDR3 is TGTGCCAGCAGTTTATTAGGGGGTGAGGGCTCCTATAATTCACCCCTCCACTTT.

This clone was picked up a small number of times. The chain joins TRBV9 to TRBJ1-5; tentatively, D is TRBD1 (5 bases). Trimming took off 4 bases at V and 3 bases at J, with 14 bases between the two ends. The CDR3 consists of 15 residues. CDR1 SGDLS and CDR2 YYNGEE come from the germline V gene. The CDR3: CASSPHAGYNQPQHF. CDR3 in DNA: TGTGCCAGCAGCCCCCATGCAGGGTACAATCAGCCCCAGCATTTT.

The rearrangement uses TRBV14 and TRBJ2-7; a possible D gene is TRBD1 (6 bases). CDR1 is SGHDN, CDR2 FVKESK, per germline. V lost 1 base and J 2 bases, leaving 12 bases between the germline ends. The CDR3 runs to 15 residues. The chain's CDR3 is CASSQAPGAPYEQYF. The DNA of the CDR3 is TGTGCCAGCAGCCAAGCCCCAGGGGCCCCCTACGAGCAGTACTTC.

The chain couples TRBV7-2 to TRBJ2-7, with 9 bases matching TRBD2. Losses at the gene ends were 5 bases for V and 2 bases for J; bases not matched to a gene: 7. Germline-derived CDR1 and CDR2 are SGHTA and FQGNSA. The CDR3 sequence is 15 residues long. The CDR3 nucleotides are TGTGCCAGCAGCATGAGCGGGGGGCCAGCCTACGAGCAGTACTTC. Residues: CASSMSGGPAYEQYF.

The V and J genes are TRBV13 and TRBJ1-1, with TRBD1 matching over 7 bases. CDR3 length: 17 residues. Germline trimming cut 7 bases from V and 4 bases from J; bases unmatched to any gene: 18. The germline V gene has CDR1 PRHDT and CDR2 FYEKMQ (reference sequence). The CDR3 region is CASTINRGRGSITEAFF. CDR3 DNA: TGTGCCAGCACCATCAACAGGGGAAGGGGATCCATCACTGAAGCTTTCTTT.

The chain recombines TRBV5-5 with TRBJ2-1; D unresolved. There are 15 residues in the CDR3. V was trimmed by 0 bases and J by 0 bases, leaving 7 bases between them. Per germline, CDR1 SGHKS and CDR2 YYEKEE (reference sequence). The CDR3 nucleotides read TGTGCCAGCAGCTTGGTTGTCGGCTCCTACAATGAGCAGTTCTTC. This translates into CASSLVVGSYNEQFF.

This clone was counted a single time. In DNA, the CDR3 is TGTGCCAGCCCCCCCGTGACAGGAACTAAAGGCTACACCTTC. Its protein product is CASPPVTGTKGYTF. This sequence joins TRBV11-2 and TRBJ1-2, with D tentatively TRBD1 (6 bases). The CDR3 contains 14 residues. The germline CDR1 and CDR2 sequences are SGHAT and FQNNGV. Between the trimmed V and J ends, which lost 8 bases and 8 bases, there was a span of 21 bases. Full variable domain (remainder filled in from reference TRBV11-2 and TRBJ1-2): EAGVAQSPRYKIIEKRQSVAFWCNPISGHATLYWYQQILGQGPKLLIQFQNNGVVDDSQLPKDRFSAERLKGVDSTLKIQPAKLEDSAVYLCASPPVTGTKGYTFGSGTRLTVV.

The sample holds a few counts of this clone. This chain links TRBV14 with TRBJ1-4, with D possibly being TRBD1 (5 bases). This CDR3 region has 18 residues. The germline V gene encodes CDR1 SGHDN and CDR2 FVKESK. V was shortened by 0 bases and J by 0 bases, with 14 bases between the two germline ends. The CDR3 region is CASSQDRGFGATNEKLFF. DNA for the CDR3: TGTGCCAGCAGCCAAGATCGGGGGTTCGGCGCAACTAATGAAAAACTGTTTTTT. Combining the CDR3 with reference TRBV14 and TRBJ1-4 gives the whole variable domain EAGVTQFPSHSVIEKGQTVTLRCDPISGHDNLYWYRRVMGKEIKFLLHFVKESKQDESGMPNNRFLAERTGGTYSTLKVQPAELEDSGVYFCASSQDRGFGATNEKLFFGSGTQLSVL.

CDR3 loop: CASTVGEEGPRAFF. The DNA of the CDR3 is TGTGCCAGTACCGTGGGGGAGGAGGGGCCCAGGGCTTTCTTT. The genes are TRBV19 and TRBJ1-1; a possible D gene is TRBD1 (5 bases). This CDR3 is 14 amino acids long. Germline CDR1 reads LNHDA; CDR2 reads SQIVND (reference sequence). Trimming cost V 7 bases and J 11 bases, with 23 bases left between them. Variable domain in full (rest from reference TRBV19 and TRBJ1-1): DGGITQSPKYLFRKEGQNVTLSCEQNLNHDAMYWYRQDPGQGLRLIYYSQIVNDFQKGDIAEGYSVSREKKESFPLTVTSAQKNPTAFYLCASTVGEEGPRAFFGQGTRLTVV.

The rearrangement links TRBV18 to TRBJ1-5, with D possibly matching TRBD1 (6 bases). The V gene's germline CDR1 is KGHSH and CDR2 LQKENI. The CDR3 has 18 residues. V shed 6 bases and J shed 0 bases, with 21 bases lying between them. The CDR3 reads CASSLKSDRLYSNQPQHF. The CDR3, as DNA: TGTGCCAGCTCGCTCAAATCCGACAGGCTCTATAGCAATCAGCCCCAGCATTTT.

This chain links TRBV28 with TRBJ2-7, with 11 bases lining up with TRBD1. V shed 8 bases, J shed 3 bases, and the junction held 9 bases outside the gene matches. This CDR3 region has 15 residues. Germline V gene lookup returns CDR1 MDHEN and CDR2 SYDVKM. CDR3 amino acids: CASLPPGTGGYEQYF. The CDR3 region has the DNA TGTGCCAGCTTACCGCCCGGGACAGGGGGCTACGAGCAGTACTTC.

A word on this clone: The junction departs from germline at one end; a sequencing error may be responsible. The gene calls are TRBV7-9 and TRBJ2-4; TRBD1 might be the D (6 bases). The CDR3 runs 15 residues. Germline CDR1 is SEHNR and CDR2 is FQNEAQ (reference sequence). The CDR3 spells CASSFKTGSKSIQYF. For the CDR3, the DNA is TGTGCCAGCAGCTTCAAAACAGGGTCCAAAAGCATTCAGTACTTC.

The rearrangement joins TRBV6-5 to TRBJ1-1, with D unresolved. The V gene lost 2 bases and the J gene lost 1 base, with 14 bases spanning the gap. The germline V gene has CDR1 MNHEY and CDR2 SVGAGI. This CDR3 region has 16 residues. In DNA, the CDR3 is TGTGCCAGCAGTTACCGTATCGGGGTCAAGAACACTGAAGCTTTCTTT. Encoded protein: CASSYRIGVKNTEAFF.

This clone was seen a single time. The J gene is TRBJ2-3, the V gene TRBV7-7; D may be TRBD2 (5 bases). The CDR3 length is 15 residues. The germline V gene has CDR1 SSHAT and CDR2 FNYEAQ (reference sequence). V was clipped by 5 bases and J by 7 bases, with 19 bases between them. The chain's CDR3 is CASSANLGLFNTQYF. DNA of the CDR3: TGTGCCAGCAGCGCGAACCTTGGACTCTTCAATACGCAGTATTTT.

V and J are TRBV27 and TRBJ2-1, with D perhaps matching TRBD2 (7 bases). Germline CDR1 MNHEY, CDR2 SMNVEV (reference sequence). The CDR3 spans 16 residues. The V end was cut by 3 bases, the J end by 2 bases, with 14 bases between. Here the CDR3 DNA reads TGTGCCAGCAGTTTCCTAGGGGGAGGGCCCTACAATGAGCAGTTCTTC. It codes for CASSFLGGGPYNEQFF.

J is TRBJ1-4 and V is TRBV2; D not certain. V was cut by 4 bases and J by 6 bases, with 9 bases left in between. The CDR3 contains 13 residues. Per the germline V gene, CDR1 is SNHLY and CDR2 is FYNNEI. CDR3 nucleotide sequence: TGTGCCAGCAGTGGGACTAGCTATGAAAAACTGTTTTTT. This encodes CASSGTSYEKLFF.

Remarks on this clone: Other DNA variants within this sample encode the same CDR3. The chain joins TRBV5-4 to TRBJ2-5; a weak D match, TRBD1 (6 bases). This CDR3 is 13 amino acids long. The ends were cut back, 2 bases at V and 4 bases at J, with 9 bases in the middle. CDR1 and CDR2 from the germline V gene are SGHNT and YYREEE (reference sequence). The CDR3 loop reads CASSLGGSETQYF. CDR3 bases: TGTGCCAGCAGCTTAGGGGGTTCAGAGACCCAGTACTTC.

The CDR3 spells CASRPSGKNTGELFF. The CDR3 DNA follows: TGTGCCAGCAGACCTAGCGGGAAGAACACCGGGGAGCTGTTTTTT. This chain joins TRBV18 and TRBJ2-2, with 9 bases fitting TRBD2. Germline loops: CDR1 KGHSH, CDR2 LQKENI. The CDR3 has 15 residues. Trimming took 8 bases from V and 1 from J; bases not matched to a gene: 5.

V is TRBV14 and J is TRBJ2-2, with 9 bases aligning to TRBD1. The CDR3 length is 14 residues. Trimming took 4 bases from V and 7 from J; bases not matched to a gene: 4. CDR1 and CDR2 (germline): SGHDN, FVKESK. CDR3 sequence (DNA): TGTGCCAGCAGCCCTGGGACAGGGAGCGGGGAGCTGTTTTTT. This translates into CASSPGTGSGELFF.

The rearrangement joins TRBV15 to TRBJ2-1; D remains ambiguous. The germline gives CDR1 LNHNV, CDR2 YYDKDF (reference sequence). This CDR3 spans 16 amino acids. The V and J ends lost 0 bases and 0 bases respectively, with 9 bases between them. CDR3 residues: CATSREISSSYNEQFF. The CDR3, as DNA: TGTGCCACCAGCAGAGAGATTTCGAGCTCCTACAATGAGCAGTTCTTC.

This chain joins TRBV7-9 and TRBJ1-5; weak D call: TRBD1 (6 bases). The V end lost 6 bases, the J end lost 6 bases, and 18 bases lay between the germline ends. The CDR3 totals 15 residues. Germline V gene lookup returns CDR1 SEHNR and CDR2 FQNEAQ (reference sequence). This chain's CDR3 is CASSSLTGRAQPQHF. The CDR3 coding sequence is TGTGCCAGCAGTTCCTTAACAGGGAGAGCTCAGCCCCAGCATTTT.

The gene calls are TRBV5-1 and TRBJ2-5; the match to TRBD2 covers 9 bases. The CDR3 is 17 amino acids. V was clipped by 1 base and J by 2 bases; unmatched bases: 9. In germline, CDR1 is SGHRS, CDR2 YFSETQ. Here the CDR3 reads CASSLFLAGRDQETQYF. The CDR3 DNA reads TGCGCCAGCAGCTTGTTTCTAGCGGGGAGGGATCAAGAGACCCAGTACTTC.

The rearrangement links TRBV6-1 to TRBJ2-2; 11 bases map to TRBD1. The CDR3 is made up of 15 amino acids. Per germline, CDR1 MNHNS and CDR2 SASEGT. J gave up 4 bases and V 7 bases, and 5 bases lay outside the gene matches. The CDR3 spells CASTGQGAFTGELFF. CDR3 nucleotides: TGTGCCAGCACCGGACAGGGGGCTTTCACCGGGGAGCTGTTTTTT.